Shown below are 21 T cell receptor beta chains from a single sample sequenced in a study of shared clonotypes between healthy human individuals. The protocol was immunoSEQ multiplex PCR, while the TCRdb copy is restricted to in-frame clones and leaves out a portion. The sample yields about 2 million clones, roughly 94% seen once. Sequenced input: naive CD4+ T cells sorted from blood. Indicated subset: CD45RA+ positively selected. Receptors were obtained from a man younger than 35 in good health.

V gene TRBV2 combines with J gene TRBJ1-2; D not resolved. Trimming removed 6 bases at V and 5 bases at J, with 10 bases between. This CDR3 contains 12 residues. Germline V gene lookup returns CDR1 SNHLY and CDR2 FYNNEI. Here the CDR3 DNA reads TGTGCCAGCAGAAGGGAATCATATGGCTACACCTTC. Amino acid sequence: CASRRESYGYTF. Together with reference TRBV2 and TRBJ1-2, the CDR3 gives the full variable domain: EPEVTQTPSHQVTQMGQEVILRCVPISNHLYFYWYRQILGQKVEFLVSFYNNEISEKSEIFDDQFSVERPDGSNFTLKIRSTKLEDSAMYFCASRRESYGYTFGSGTRLTVV.

The rearrangement joins TRBV25-1 to TRBJ1-4; maybe TRBD1 (6 bases). The CDR3 length is 14 residues. Trimming left V 8 bases short and J 7 bases short, with 17 bases between. Looked up from germline, CDR1 is MGHDK and CDR2 is SYGVNS. Here the CDR3 reads CASFKGGVGEKLFF. The CDR3 nucleotides are TGTGCCAGCTTTAAGGGGGGGGTAGGTGAAAAACTGTTTTTT.

This chain links TRBV27 with TRBJ2-2, with 8 bases lining up with TRBD1. Germline-derived CDR1 and CDR2 are MNHEY and SMNVEV (reference sequence). CDR3 length: 16 amino acids. Trimming cost V 5 bases and J 3 bases; bases outside gene matches: 8. The CDR3 reads CASSPLQGADTGELFF. The CDR3 nucleotides are TGTGCCAGCAGTCCTCTGCAGGGGGCGGACACCGGGGAGCTGTTTTTT.

The chain carries TRBV7-3 and TRBJ2-7; 7 bases align to TRBD1. CDR1 SGHTA and CDR2 FQGTGA come from the germline V gene. This CDR3 region has 15 residues. The V and J ends lost 6 bases and 2 bases, in that order; junction bases with no gene match: 10. Written as DNA, the CDR3 is TGTGCCAGCAGTTTATACAGGGGTGAGACCTACGAGCAGTACTTC. Its protein is CASSLYRGETYEQYF.

This clone appeared a single time. The V gene is TRBV6-1, the J gene TRBJ1-5; 8 bases fit TRBD1. With 4 bases clipped from V and 6 bases from J, the junction kept 8 bases outside the gene matches. From germline, CDR1 is MNHNS and CDR2 SASEGT. The CDR3 sequence is 15 residues long. This chain's CDR3 is CASSVQGDDGQPQHF. The CDR3 DNA is TGTGCCAGCAGTGTACAGGGGGATGATGGTCAGCCCCAGCATTTT.

This chain links TRBV13 with TRBJ2-7, with 10 bases fitting TRBD2. The ends lost 6 bases at V and 2 bases at J; junction bases unmatched: 7. Germline CDR1 reads PRHDT; CDR2 reads FYEKMQ (reference sequence). The CDR3 is 15 amino acids. The chain's CDR3 is CASSSASGGAYEQYF. CDR3 bases: TGTGCCAGCAGTTCCGCCAGCGGGGGGGCCTACGAGCAGTACTTC. The full variable domain, with the rest looked up from reference TRBV13 and TRBJ2-7, is AAGVIQSPRHLIKEKRETATLKCYPIPRHDTVYWYQQGPGQDPQFLISFYEKMQSDKGSIPDRFSAQQFSDYHSELNMSSLELGDSALYFCASSSASGGAYEQYFGPGTRLTVT.

This sequence joins TRBV10-3 and TRBJ1-3; D unresolved. The V end lost 0 bases, the J end lost 3 bases, and 9 bases lay between the germline ends. Germline loops: CDR1 ENHRY, CDR2 SYGVKD. The CDR3 is 15 residues long. CDR3 loop: CAISESRNNGNTIYF. The CDR3, as DNA: TGTGCCATCAGTGAGTCCCGCAACAATGGAAACACCATATATTTT.

The gene calls are TRBV29-1 and TRBJ1-2; 8 positions match TRBD1. Germline values: CDR1 SQVTM, CDR2 ANQGSEA. J was trimmed by 7 bases and V by 1 base; bases with no gene match: 5. The length of the CDR3 is 13 residues. CDR3 sequence: CSVEAGQGSGYTF. In DNA form, the CDR3 reads TGCAGCGTTGAAGCCGGACAGGGAAGTGGCTACACCTTC.

This clone was recorded once. This chain joins TRBV7-8 and TRBJ2-7; D is unresolved. The length of the CDR3 is 16 residues. Trimming took 1 base from V and 3 from J, leaving 16 bases between them. The germline gives CDR1 SGHVS, CDR2 FQNEAQ. The CDR3 loop reads CASSLVGSGRLYEQYF. In nucleotides, the CDR3 is TGTGCCAGCAGCTTAGTTGGTTCGGGTCGCCTCTACGAGCAGTACTTC.

This clone has a single count. The chain joins TRBV2 to TRBJ2-7; the match to TRBD2 covers 12 bases. Unmatched junction bases numbered 18, after V lost 7 bases and J lost 5 bases. Germline CDR1 is SNHLY and CDR2 is FYNNEI. CDR3 length: 18 amino acids. The CDR3 protein is CASTQGYGLAGTSNEQYF. The DNA for the CDR3 is TGTGCCAGCACCCAGGGATATGGACTAGCGGGGACCTCTAACGAGCAGTACTTC.

The chain uses TRBV7-8 and TRBJ1-6, with 10 bases aligning to TRBD1. Looked up from germline, CDR1 is SGHVS and CDR2 is FQNEAQ. The CDR3 has 18 amino acids. The ends lost 2 bases at V and 8 bases at J; junction bases unmatched: 12. The chain's CDR3 is CASSLPGQGRSDDSPLHF. Here the CDR3 DNA reads TGTGCCAGCAGCTTACCGGGACAGGGGAGGTCGGATGATTCACCCCTCCACTTT.

This chain uses TRBV18 with TRBJ2-7; 13 bases line up with TRBD2. V trimming: 4 bases; J trimming: 3 bases; junction bases outside the gene matches: 3. Germline V gene data show CDR1 as KGHSH and CDR2 as LQKENI. This CDR3 region has 15 residues. CDR3 DNA: TGTGCCAGCTCACAGGGGACTAGCGGGAACTACGAGCAGTACTTC. Encoded protein: CASSQGTSGNYEQYF.

The chain employs TRBV9 and TRBJ1-1, with D perhaps TRBD1 (6 bases). V lost 0 bases and J lost 4, with 13 bases in between. The CDR3 consists of 15 residues. CDR1 and CDR2 from the germline V gene are SGDLS and YYNGEE. The CDR3 loop reads CASSVASGAGTEAFF. CDR3 DNA sequence: TGTGCCAGCAGCGTAGCGTCAGGGGCGGGCACTGAAGCTTTCTTT. Full variable domain (remainder filled in from reference TRBV9 and TRBJ1-1): DSGVTQTPKHLITATGQRVTLRCSPRSGDLSVYWYQQSLDQGLQFLIQYYNGEERAKGNILERFSAQQFPDLHSELNLSSLELGDSALYFCASSVASGAGTEAFFGQGTRLTVV.

This chain connects TRBV2 to TRBJ2-7; 8 bases agree with TRBD2. The J segment lost 3 bases and the V segment lost 8 bases, leaving 12 bases of the junction unmatched. The CDR3 has 15 residues. Germline-derived CDR1 and CDR2 are SNHLY and FYNNEI. CDR3 in amino acids: CASRSNGGAYYEQYF. In DNA, the CDR3 is TGTGCCAGCCGGTCTAACGGGGGGGCCTACTACGAGCAGTACTTC.

The V gene is TRBV7-2, the J gene TRBJ2-1; 7 bases line up with TRBD2. The CDR3 sequence is 17 residues long. The V gene's germline CDR1 is SGHTA and CDR2 FQGNSA. The trim removed 5 bases at V and 4 bases at J, leaving 14 bases unmatched. CDR3 nucleotides: TGTGCCAGCAGCCGAGCTTGGGGGGGAACCTTTTACAATGAGCAGTTCTTC. It specifies CASSRAWGGTFYNEQFF.

The V call is TRBV6-1, the J call TRBJ2-3; D is unresolved. The V end was cut by 2 bases, the J end by 5 bases, with 5 bases between. The CDR3 consists of 12 residues. Germline V gene data show CDR1 as MNHNS and CDR2 as SASEGT. The CDR3 sequence: CASSEFRDTQYF. CDR3 coding DNA: TGTGCCAGCAGTGAATTTCGAGATACGCAGTATTTT.

The chain recombines TRBV7-9 with TRBJ2-5; 12 nucleotides agree with TRBD2. V gave up 5 bases and J gave up 4 bases; unmatched junction bases: 8. The CDR3 length is 16 residues. Germline V lookup: CDR1 SEHNR, CDR2 FQNEAQ (reference sequence). The CDR3: CASSVKLAGGPETQYF. DNA of the CDR3: TGTGCCAGCAGCGTCAAACTAGCGGGGGGCCCAGAGACCCAGTACTTC. The variable domain in full, with the rest retrieved from reference TRBV7-9 and TRBJ2-5, is DTGVSQNPRHKITKRGQNVTFRCDPISEHNRLYWYRQTLGQGPEFLTYFQNEAQLEKSRLLSDRFSAERPKGSFSTLEIQRTEQGDSAMYLCASSVKLAGGPETQYFGPGTRLLVL.

The chain has TRBV6-1 and TRBJ2-2; weak D call: TRBD1 (6 bases). The CDR3 runs to 14 residues. Trimming left V 6 bases short and J 6 bases short, with 14 bases between. Germline assignment: CDR1 MNHNS and CDR2 SASEGT. The CDR3 DNA reads as TGTGCCAGCAGAAACACAGGGTTGGCCGGGGAGCTGTTTTTT. As protein: CASRNTGLAGELFF.

The V call is TRBV11-2, the J call TRBJ1-3; no firm D call. Germline V gene lookup returns CDR1 SGHAT and CDR2 FQNNGV. Trimming shortened V by 5 bases and J by 0 bases, and 17 bases separated the two germline ends. The CDR3 runs 17 residues. CDR3: CASSPGRFRPSGNTIYF. The CDR3 nucleotides are TGTGCCAGCAGCCCGGGGAGATTTAGGCCCTCTGGAAACACCATATATTTT.

The chain has TRBV7-2 and TRBJ2-7; 9 nucleotides line up with TRBD1. The germline CDR1 and CDR2 sequences are SGHTA and FQGNSA. The ends lost 2 bases at V and 4 bases at J; junction bases unmatched: 3. The CDR3 contains 14 residues. The CDR3 nucleotides are TGTGCCAGCAGCTTAACAGGGGGCGGGTACGAGCAGTACTTC. Translating gives CASSLTGGGYEQYF.

The chain carries TRBV18 and TRBJ2-7; TRBD1 matches 8 bases. This CDR3 is built from 16 residues. Germline loops: CDR1 KGHSH, CDR2 LQKENI. J was trimmed by 1 base and V by 6 bases; bases with no gene match: 11. The CDR3 bases are TGTGCCAGCTCTCTAGGACAACAGGGGGGTTCCTACGAGCAGTACTTC. This gives the protein CASSLGQQGGSYEQYF. Full variable domain (outside the CDR3, taken from reference TRBV18 and TRBJ2-7): NAGVMQNPRHLVRRRGQEARLRCSPMKGHSHVYWYRQLPEEGLKFMVYLQKENIIDESGMPKERFSAEFPKEGPSILRIQQVVRGDSAAYFCASSLGQQGGSYEQYFGPGTRLTVT.